The 25 T cell receptor beta chains given below trace back to one sample, sequenced in a study of blood T cell repertoires in COVID-19. Assay used: immunoSEQ multiplex PCR; TCRdb lists only in-frame clones, some missing. The top ten hold about 1.7% of the sample, which has a few hundred thousand clones, roughly nine tenths seen once. The sequenced sample was PBMCs or T cells enriched from blood (not recorded which). The source is a woman aged 25 to 45 who had recovered from COVID-19.

The rearrangement links TRBV5-1 to TRBJ1-1; D call uncertain. Trimming shortened V by 2 bases and J by 1 base, and 6 bases separated the two germline ends. The CDR3 runs to 13 residues. Germline V CDR1 and CDR2: SGHRS, YFSETQ. The CDR3 nucleotides are TGCGCCAGCAGCTTTGGCCCGAACACTGAAGCTTTCTTT. Residues: CASSFGPNTEAFF.

The J gene is TRBJ1-4, the V gene TRBV7-6; perhaps TRBD1 as D (6 bases). Germline V gene sequence: CDR1 SGHVS, CDR2 FNYEAQ. The length of the CDR3 is 16 residues. V gave up 4 bases and J gave up 1 base, with 13 bases separating them. The CDR3 is CASSWRQALTNEKLFF. For the CDR3, the DNA is TGTGCCAGCAGCTGGCGACAGGCCCTAACTAATGAAAAACTGTTTTTT.

The rearrangement uses TRBV10-3 and TRBJ2-2; 7 bases align to TRBD2. This CDR3 is built from 17 residues. Germline CDR1 reads ENHRY; CDR2 reads SYGVKD. V trimming: 0 bases; J trimming: 8 bases; junction bases outside the gene matches: 12. The CDR3 DNA follows: TGTGCCATCAGTGAGTCCCGGCCGGGACTACCCTTGGGGGAGCTGTTTTTT. Amino acids: CAISESRPGLPLGELFF.

This chain links TRBV9 with TRBJ2-3, with D perhaps matching TRBD2 (6 bases). Germline-derived CDR1 and CDR2 are SGDLS and YYNGEE. The germline V and J ends were trimmed by 1 base and 4 bases, with 10 bases remaining between them. The CDR3 has 14 amino acids. The CDR3 spells CASSVRGTADTQYF. The DNA for the CDR3 is TGTGCCAGCAGCGTACGGGGGACCGCAGATACGCAGTATTTT.

This chain uses TRBV20-1 with TRBJ2-5; possible D gene TRBD1, 6 bases. Germline V gives CDR1 DFQATT, CDR2 SNEGSKA (reference sequence). Trimming removed 3 bases at V and 7 bases at J, with 30 bases between. This CDR3 region has 18 residues. Here the CDR3 reads CSASRKRRTDLPRGTQYF. The CDR3 DNA reads TGCAGTGCTAGTCGCAAAAGGAGGACAGACCTGCCTCGGGGGACCCAGTACTTC.

The chain joins TRBV10-3 to TRBJ1-2; tentatively, D is TRBD1 (6 bases). Germline lookup yields CDR1 ENHRY and CDR2 SYGVKD. CDR3 length equals 13 residues. V lost 6 bases to trimming and J lost 4 bases, with 12 bases between them. This CDR3 is CAIRVDSGYGYTF. CDR3 DNA sequence: TGTGCCATCAGGGTGGACAGCGGCTATGGCTACACCTTC.

The chain links TRBV10-3 to TRBJ1-2; D gene unclear. The V gene lost 0 bases and the J gene lost 8 bases, with 13 bases spanning the gap. The CDR3 sequence is 14 residues long. The germline V gene has CDR1 ENHRY and CDR2 SYGVKD. The CDR3 protein is CAISESNQAPGYTF. For the CDR3, the DNA is TGTGCCATCAGTGAGTCGAATCAAGCCCCCGGCTACACCTTC.

V gene TRBV6-5 combines with J gene TRBJ1-5, with 9 positions matching TRBD1. V lost 5 bases and J lost 6; bases outside the gene matches: 5. From germline, CDR1 is MNHEY and CDR2 SVGAGI. The CDR3 runs 14 residues. This chain's CDR3 is CASSPQGASQPQHF. In DNA, the CDR3 is TGTGCCAGCAGTCCACAGGGGGCAAGTCAGCCCCAGCATTTT.

V usage is TRBV24-1 and J usage is TRBJ2-1; 10 nucleotides agree with TRBD1. V was pared by 4 bases and J by 2 bases, with 13 bases of the junction left unmatched. The CDR3 contains 19 residues. Germline CDR1 KGHDR, CDR2 SFDVKD. CDR3 DNA sequence: TGTGCCACCAGTGACCGGGACAGGGGCTTCGGGCGCGCCTACAATGAGCAGTTCTTC. Its protein is CATSDRDRGFGRAYNEQFF.

The chain combines TRBV4-2 with TRBJ1-2; weak D call: TRBD1 (6 bases). The CDR3 runs to 16 residues. CDR1 is LGHNA, CDR2 YNFKEQ, per germline. Trimming left V 2 bases short and J 4 bases short, with 17 bases between. In DNA, the CDR3 is TGTGCCAGCAGCCAATCACGGACAGAGGGGGTCTATGGCTACACCTTC. Encoded protein: CASSQSRTEGVYGYTF.

The chain recombines TRBV10-1 with TRBJ2-1; a possible D gene is TRBD1 (6 bases). The germline V and J ends were trimmed by 2 bases and 1 base, with 9 bases remaining between them. Germline CDR1 WNHNN, CDR2 SYGVQD (reference sequence). CDR3 size: 15 residues. The CDR3 reads CASSERRGSYNEQFF. The CDR3, as DNA: TGCGCCAGCAGTGAGCGTAGGGGGTCCTACAATGAGCAGTTCTTC.

J is TRBJ1-1 and V is TRBV18, with TRBD1 identical over 8 bases. Germline values: CDR1 KGHSH, CDR2 LQKENI. V gave up 4 bases and J gave up 0 bases; unmatched junction bases: 10. The CDR3 is made up of 17 amino acids. CDR3 sequence (DNA): TGTGCCAGCTCACTACTGCCAGGGGGCGAGATGAACACTGAAGCTTTCTTT. Residues: CASSLLPGGEMNTEAFF.

This clone has a handful of counts. The V gene is TRBV5-1, the J gene TRBJ1-4, with 9 bases aligning to TRBD1. Germline V gives CDR1 SGHRS, CDR2 YFSETQ. V gave up 3 bases and J gave up 7 bases; unmatched junction bases: 7. This CDR3 region has 15 residues. CDR3 residues: CASSWGTGTGEKLFF. The CDR3 DNA reads as TGCGCCAGCAGCTGGGGGACAGGGACTGGTGAAAAACTGTTTTTT. The variable domain in full, completed from reference TRBV5-1 and TRBJ1-4, reads KAGVTQTPRYLIKTRGQQVTLSCSPISGHRSVSWYQQTPGQGLQFLFEYFSETQRNKGNFPGRFSGRQFSNSRSEMNVSTLELGDSALYLCASSWGTGTGEKLFFGSGTQLSVL.

The chain employs TRBV6-1 and TRBJ2-7; D is ambiguous. V dropped 2 bases and J dropped 0 bases, with 11 bases sitting between them. Germline V gene data show CDR1 as MNHNS and CDR2 as SASEGT. The CDR3 contains 15 residues. The CDR3 DNA reads as TGTGCCAGCAGTGAAAGAGTCCCGAGCTCCTACGAGCAGTACTTC. It specifies CASSERVPSSYEQYF.

The chain couples TRBV28 to TRBJ2-4, with 10 bases lining up with TRBD1. V dropped 6 bases and J dropped 1; count of bases not matched to a gene: 15. The CDR3 is made up of 19 amino acids. Germline V CDR1 and CDR2: MDHEN, SYDVKM. The CDR3 spells CASSDGRDRGSRAKNIQYF. In DNA, the CDR3 is TGTGCCAGCAGCGACGGCCGGGACAGGGGAAGTCGCGCCAAAAACATTCAGTACTTC.

V and J are TRBV10-3 and TRBJ1-5; no firm D call. CDR3 length: 14 residues. CDR1 is ENHRY and CDR2 is SYGVKD in the germline V gene. The V end was cut by 5 bases, the J end by 3 bases, with 11 bases between. The CDR3 loop reads CAISSGLNNQPQHF. The CDR3 bases are TGTGCCATCAGTTCAGGACTTAACAATCAGCCCCAGCATTTT.

The chain recombines TRBV6-6 with TRBJ2-2; the match to TRBD1 covers 8 bases. The germline V gene has CDR1 MNHNY and CDR2 SVGAGI (reference sequence). The V and J ends lost 6 bases and 5 bases, in that order; junction bases with no gene match: 5. This CDR3 comprises 14 residues. The CDR3 loop is CASSTTGATGELFF. In DNA, the CDR3 is TGTGCCAGCAGCACGACAGGGGCGACCGGGGAGCTGTTTTTT.

The chain uses TRBV13 and TRBJ1-1; 11 bases match TRBD1. Germline V lookup: CDR1 PRHDT, CDR2 FYEKMQ (reference sequence). This CDR3 contains 14 residues. V shed 3 bases and J 4 bases; nucleotides not matched to a gene: 1. This CDR3 reads CASSFGQGATEAFF. CDR3 nucleotide sequence: TGTGCCAGCAGCTTTGGACAGGGGGCCACTGAAGCTTTCTTT.

The chain uses TRBV11-2 and TRBJ2-1; 7 bases agree with TRBD1. Unmatched junction bases numbered 8, after V lost 2 bases and J lost 7 bases. This CDR3 has 15 amino acids. Per germline, CDR1 SGHAT and CDR2 FQNNGV. CDR3: CASSLIAGGGNEQFF. CDR3 coding DNA: TGTGCCAGCAGCTTAATTGCAGGGGGTGGGAATGAGCAGTTCTTC.

This rearrangement joins TRBV3-1 (or the pseudogene TRBV3-2) to TRBJ2-3, with 10 nucleotides matching TRBD1. Germline-derived CDR1 and CDR2 are LGHDT and YNNKEL (reference sequence). The CDR3 covers 15 residues. V was pared by 7 bases and J by 6 bases, with 10 bases of the junction left unmatched. The CDR3: CASNRQGASLDTQYF. Here the CDR3 DNA reads TGTGCCAGCAACAGACAGGGGGCGTCTTTGGATACGCAGTATTTT.

The genes are TRBV19 and TRBJ2-3; D unresolved. This CDR3 region has 14 residues. Trimming took off 6 bases at V and 0 bases at J, with 10 bases between the two ends. Germline V gives CDR1 LNHDA, CDR2 SQIVND (reference sequence). The CDR3 bases are TGTGCCAGTAGCCCTTATTCGAGCACAGATACGCAGTATTTT. Translated, it gives CASSPYSSTDTQYF.

Only one count was recorded for this clone. This chain connects TRBV7-2 to TRBJ1-1; 7 bases match TRBD1. The CDR3 is made up of 14 amino acids. Looked up from germline, CDR1 is SGHTA and CDR2 is FQGNSA. The J segment lost 0 bases and the V segment lost 4 bases, leaving 2 bases of the junction unmatched. CDR3: CASSSQGMNTEAFF. In DNA form, the CDR3 reads TGTGCCAGCAGCTCACAGGGGATGAACACTGAAGCTTTCTTT.

The V gene is TRBV5-5, the J gene TRBJ1-2; 7 bases are shared with TRBD1. Trimming at V came to 6 bases and at J to 7 bases, leaving 12 bases not matched to a gene. Germline CDR1 reads SGHKS; CDR2 reads YYEKEE (reference sequence). CDR3 length: 14 amino acids. Here the CDR3 reads CASTQSWAGGGYTF. The CDR3 bases are TGTGCCAGCACCCAAAGTTGGGCAGGGGGTGGCTACACCTTC.

The rearrangement uses TRBV30 and TRBJ1-6, with 7 positions matching TRBD1. After removal of 4 bases from V and 7 bases from J, the junction contained 4 bases not matched to a gene. Germline CDR1 and CDR2: GTSNPN and SVGIG (reference sequence). This CDR3 contains 13 residues. The CDR3 loop is CAWTTGANSPLHF. The CDR3 DNA sequence: TGTGCCTGGACCACAGGGGCGAATTCACCCCTCCACTTT.

This chain joins TRBV6-4 and TRBJ2-3; D possibly corresponds to TRBD2 (6 bases). CDR3 length equals 14 residues. V shed 2 bases and J shed 4 bases, with 10 bases lying between them. CDR1 MRHNA and CDR2 SNTAGT come from the germline V gene. Here the CDR3 reads CASSDTEGADTQYF. The CDR3 region has the DNA TGTGCCAGCAGTGACACGGAGGGAGCAGATACGCAGTATTTT.